This TCR beta chain was recorded in a study of T cells in Graves' hyperthyroidism and ophthalmopathy. General study results and limits: Researchers report that a 13 V-J model separated ophthalmopathy from stable hyperthyroidism. Ophthalmopathy was identified by the model a median approximately 6.9 months ahead of onset.

RNA transcripts served as the template for amplifying TCR beta CDR3 regions. A set of HTBI primers served as the primers for a first-round RT-PCR of the TCR CDR3. TCRdb passed the multiplex PCR reads through MiXCR, listing each CDR3 protein once. The sample includes 620,000 or so distinct CDR3 sequences, roughly 15% of them seen just once. The study excluded patients with uncontrolled infection, other autoimmune disease, pregnancy or lactation. The table lists this clonotype with a few counts. Its specificity is not known. The CDR3 runs 17 residues. V shed 3 bases and J 10 bases; nucleotides not matched to a gene: 13. CDR1 and CDR2 from the germline V gene are SGHTA and FQGNSA.

Source material: blood. This clonotype was obtained from a woman aged 50 to 60 with Graves' ophthalmopathy. The chain employs TRBV7-2 and TRBJ1-6; 9 bases fit TRBD1. This CDR3 reads CASSFRGSGQGESPLHF. CDR3 coding DNA: TGTGCCAGCAGCTTCCGTGGGTCGGGACAGGGAGAATCACCCCTCCACTTT.